A selection of T cell receptor beta chains follows, all from one sample in a study of T cell responses to AZD1222 COVID-19 vaccine. TCRdb keeps only in-frame clones here, not all; method: immunoSEQ multiplex PCR. The sample includes just over 150,000 clones, approximately 90% seen only once; the top ten take approximately 2%. The sequences come from peripheral blood, collected on day 0 of AZD1222 vaccination. The source of these receptors is an adult in good health. CDR3s include the opening cysteine and the closing phenylalanine or tryptophan. Fields, in order: D gene, V gene, clone size, J gene, CDR3 protein, CDR3 DNA. The D gene is left open where the match is weak. The size entry is marked missing in some rows and otherwise reads once, few, many or a size class.

D gene: .; V gene: TRBV10-3; clone size: .; J gene: TRBJ1-2; CDR3 protein: CAISESWGRDGYTF; CDR3 DNA: TGTGCCATCAGTGAGTCCTGGGGAAGGGACGGCTACACCTTC
D gene: TRBD1; V gene: TRBV19; clone size: .; J gene: TRBJ1-5; CDR3 protein: CASSIGFFSGQGVSNQPQHF; CDR3 DNA: TGTGCCAGTAGTATAGGTTTTTTCTCGGGACAGGGAGTTAGCAATCAGCCCCAGCATTTT
D gene: .; V gene: TRBV5-1; clone size: .; J gene: TRBJ2-7; CDR3 protein: CASSLIGGGPYEQYF; CDR3 DNA: TGCGCCAGCAGCTTGATCGGAGGGGGACCCTACGAGCAGTACTTC
D gene: TRBD2; V gene: TRBV2; clone size: many; J gene: TRBJ2-3; CDR3 protein: CASGWSGGTDTQYF; CDR3 DNA: TGTGCCAGCGGGTGGTCGGGAGGGACAGATACGCAGTATTTT
D gene: .; V gene: TRBV10-3; clone size: .; J gene: TRBJ2-1; CDR3 protein: CAISEPQASSYNEQFF; CDR3 DNA: TGTGCCATCAGTGAACCACAGGCGAGCTCCTACAATGAGCAGTTCTTC
D gene: .; V gene: TRBV12-3/TRBV12-4; clone size: .; J gene: TRBJ1-1; CDR3 protein: CASSLENTEAFF; CDR3 DNA: TGTGCCAGCAGTTTAGAGAACACTGAAGCTTTCTTT
D gene: .; V gene: TRBV19; clone size: .; J gene: TRBJ1-2; CDR3 protein: CASSTGFRVGFNGYTF; CDR3 DNA: TGTGCCAGTAGTACGGGATTCCGGGTGGGCTTTAATGGCTACACCTTC
D gene: TRBD2; V gene: TRBV7-9; clone size: .; J gene: TRBJ2-1; CDR3 protein: CASSFSLTSGRDNEQFF; CDR3 DNA: TGTGCCAGCAGCTTCTCCCTGACTAGCGGGAGGGACAATGAGCAGTTCTTC
D gene: TRBD1; V gene: TRBV5-4; clone size: .; J gene: TRBJ2-7; CDR3 protein: CASSSGTATPYEQYF; CDR3 DNA: TGTGCCAGCAGCTCCGGGACAGCAACACCCTACGAGCAGTACTTC
D gene: .; V gene: TRBV28; clone size: .; J gene: TRBJ2-4; CDR3 protein: CASTQDRPQNIQYF; CDR3 DNA: TGTGCCAGCACCCAAGACAGGCCCCAAAACATTCAGTACTTC
D gene: .; V gene: TRBV4-3; clone size: .; J gene: TRBJ1-2; CDR3 protein: CASSQVVKGGYTF; CDR3 DNA: TGCGCCAGCAGCCAAGTGGTAAAGGGCGGCTACACCTTC
D gene: .; V gene: TRBV7-9; clone size: .; J gene: TRBJ1-1; CDR3 protein: CASSFWGLGAEAFF; CDR3 DNA: TGTGCCAGCAGCTTTTGGGGCTTGGGAGCTGAAGCTTTCTTT
D gene: TRBD1; V gene: TRBV3-1/TRBV3-2; clone size: .; J gene: TRBJ2-1; CDR3 protein: CASSPDRGLYNEQFF; CDR3 DNA: TGTGCCAGCAGCCCCGACAGGGGGCTCTACAATGAGCAGTTCTTC
D gene: TRBD2; V gene: TRBV9; clone size: .; J gene: TRBJ2-1; CDR3 protein: CASSPPGLAEYNEQFF; CDR3 DNA: TGTGCCAGCAGCCCCCCGGGACTAGCGGAATACAATGAGCAGTTCTTC
D gene: .; V gene: TRBV19; clone size: .; J gene: TRBJ1-5; CDR3 protein: CASSMRGSNQPQHF; CDR3 DNA: TGTGCCAGTAGTATGCGGGGTAGCAATCAGCCCCAGCATTTT
D gene: .; V gene: TRBV30; clone size: .; J gene: TRBJ1-3; CDR3 protein: CAWNQDQGLTGNTIYF; CDR3 DNA: TGTGCCTGGAATCAGGACCAGGGACTCACTGGAAACACCATATATTTT
D gene: .; V gene: TRBV18; clone size: .; J gene: TRBJ1-2; CDR3 protein: CASSPRAVYGYTF; CDR3 DNA: TGTGCCAGCTCACCCCGGGCAGTCTATGGCTACACCTTC
D gene: .; V gene: TRBV5-4; clone size: .; J gene: TRBJ2-5; CDR3 protein: CASSSENQETQYF; CDR3 DNA: TGTGCCAGCAGCTCAGAGAACCAAGAGACCCAGTACTTC
D gene: .; V gene: TRBV12-2; clone size: .; J gene: TRBJ1-6; CDR3 protein: CASRLEQGADSPLHF; CDR3 DNA: TGTGCAAGTCGCTTAGAACAGGGGGCTGATTCACCCCTCCACTTT
D gene: TRBD1; V gene: TRBV7-2; clone size: .; J gene: TRBJ2-7; CDR3 protein: CASSLGGGRQGAYEQYF; CDR3 DNA: TGTGCCAGCAGCTTAGGAGGCGGGAGACAGGGGGCTTACGAGCAGTACTTC
D gene: .; V gene: TRBV5-1; clone size: once; J gene: TRBJ2-1; CDR3 protein: CASSLGYGSYNEQFF; CDR3 DNA: TGCGCCAGCAGCTTGGGGTATGGCTCCTACAATGAGCAGTTCTTC
D gene: .; V gene: TRBV11-2; clone size: .; J gene: TRBJ2-5; CDR3 protein: CASSLSSVETQYF; CDR3 DNA: TGTGCCAGCAGCCTCTCCTCTGTGGAGACCCAGTACTTC
D gene: TRBD1; V gene: TRBV29-1; clone size: .; J gene: TRBJ2-7; CDR3 protein: CSVVLQGVGEQYF; CDR3 DNA: TGCAGCGTTGTGCTACAGGGGGTTGGAGAGCAGTACTTC
D gene: TRBD1; V gene: TRBV14; clone size: .; J gene: TRBJ2-1; CDR3 protein: CASSQDGIGQGVLSSYNEQFF; CDR3 DNA: TGTGCCAGCAGCCAAGATGGTATAGGCCAGGGGGTACTAAGCTCCTACAATGAGCAGTTCTTC
D gene: .; V gene: TRBV9; clone size: once; J gene: TRBJ1-1; CDR3 protein: CASSPRRGSGSAEAFF; CDR3 DNA: TGTGCCAGCAGCCCTCGTAGGGGGTCGGGGTCGGCTGAAGCTTTCTTT
D gene: .; V gene: TRBV6-5; clone size: .; J gene: TRBJ1-1; CDR3 protein: CASSYPTAYGNTEAFF; CDR3 DNA: TGTGCCAGCAGTTACCCCACGGCTTATGGGAACACTGAAGCTTTCTTT
D gene: TRBD2; V gene: TRBV6-2/TRBV6-3; clone size: once; J gene: TRBJ2-2; CDR3 protein: CASSFPRGRTSGNTGELFF; CDR3 DNA: TGTGCCAGCAGCTTTCCACGAGGGCGGACTAGCGGGAACACCGGGGAGCTGTTTTTT
D gene: TRBD1; V gene: TRBV6-1; clone size: .; J gene: TRBJ1-2; CDR3 protein: CASSASRGRGLNYGYTF; CDR3 DNA: TGTGCCAGCAGTGCTTCCCGTGGGAGGGGGCTGAACTATGGCTACACCTTC
D gene: .; V gene: TRBV19; clone size: .; J gene: TRBJ1-2; CDR3 protein: CASSIAREEGPVYGYTF; CDR3 DNA: TGTGCCAGTAGTATAGCCAGAGAAGAGGGACCGGTCTATGGCTACACCTTC
D gene: TRBD2; V gene: TRBV10-3; clone size: .; J gene: TRBJ2-1; CDR3 protein: CADPLKGLLAGGPGEQFF; CDR3 DNA: TGTGCCGACCCTCTTAAGGGGCTACTAGCGGGAGGGCCTGGTGAGCAGTTCTTC
D gene: TRBD1; V gene: TRBV28; clone size: .; J gene: TRBJ1-6; CDR3 protein: CASSSLQGATPLHF; CDR3 DNA: TGTGCCAGCAGTTCATTACAGGGGGCGACTCCCCTCCACTTT
D gene: .; V gene: TRBV2; clone size: .; J gene: TRBJ2-5; CDR3 protein: CASSEVARWTQYF; CDR3 DNA: TGTGCCAGCAGTGAGGTGGCCCGATGGACCCAGTACTTC